These 26 T cell receptor beta chains originate from one sample sequenced in a study of human T cells and chemical hapten exposure. From the RACE reads, TCRdb called clonotypes with MiXCR, one entry per CDR3 protein. The data hold some 49,000 distinct CDR3 sequences, with 9.5% to 10% observed a single time. Time point meaning: pre-sensitization, week 0. Sample treatment: therapeutic diphenylcyclopropenone sensitization with weekly scalp DPC. Unfractionated whole blood yielded total RNA. Sequenced here: whole blood, sampled in connection with sensitization to the hapten diphenylcyclopropenone (DPC). The origin of the receptors is a woman aged 25 to 39 with alopecia areata. Some clones in this sample may be carry-over from other donors' samples.

The sample holds a few counts of this clonotype. The chain combines TRBV3-2 with TRBJ2-1; no check of the table's D call, TRBD1, against the DNA was made. TRBV3-2 has pseudogene status. This CDR3 is built from 10 residues. The CDR3 loop is CARLWGEQFF. DNA of the CDR3: TGTGCCCGCCTTTGGGGCGAACAGTTCTTC.

The rearrangement uses TRBV14 and TRBJ2-7, with D perhaps TRBD2 (5 bases). Germline loops: CDR1 SGHDN, CDR2 FVKESK. V was shortened by 7 bases and J by 3 bases, with 13 bases between the two germline ends. The CDR3 sequence is 13 residues long. CDR3 sequence reads: CASNKRADYEQYF. The CDR3 DNA follows: TGTGCCAGCAACAAGAGGGCAGACTACGAGCAGTACTTC.

This clonotype has at least ten counts. The rearrangement uses TRBV20-1 and TRBJ1-5; TRBD1 might be the D (6 bases). This CDR3 has 14 residues. V was clipped by 0 bases and J by 8 bases, with 14 bases between them. Looked up from germline, CDR1 is DFQATT and CDR2 is SNEGSKA (reference sequence). CDR3 sequence reads: CSARDRGGIKPQHF. CDR3 bases: TGCAGTGCTAGAGACAGGGGAGGGATCAAGCCCCAGCATTTT.

This clonotype came up many times. This chain links TRBV6-1 with TRBJ1-1; weak D call: TRBD1 (6 bases). The V gene lost 5 bases and the J gene lost 3 bases, with 10 bases spanning the gap. Germline V lookup: CDR1 MNHNS, CDR2 SASEGT. This CDR3 comprises 13 residues. The CDR3 DNA follows: TGTGCCAGCAGTACAGGGAGGCACACTGAAGCTTTCTTT. Protein sequence: CASSTGRHTEAFF.

The chain has TRBV7-2 and TRBJ1-1; possibly TRBD1 for D (6 bases). The CDR3 extends over 13 amino acids. V was cut by 5 bases and J by 7 bases, with 14 bases left in between. Germline CDR1 reads SGHTA; CDR2 reads FQGNSA. The CDR3: CASSQNPQGEAFF. CDR3 bases: TGTGCCAGCAGCCAGAACCCACAGGGTGAAGCTTTCTTT. Complete variable domain (other parts from reference TRBV7-2 and TRBJ1-1): GAGVSQSPSNKVTEKGKDVELRCDPISGHTALYWYRQSLGQGLEFLIYFQGNSAPDKSGLPSDRFSAERTGGSVSTLTIQRTQQEDSAVYLCASSQNPQGEAFFGQGTRLTVV.

In regard to this clonotype: A much bigger clone sits one base away, suggesting this may be a read error. The gene calls are TRBV5-1 and TRBJ1-1; 10 bases line up with TRBD1. There are 15 residues in the CDR3. Germline CDR1 and CDR2: SGHRS and YFSETQ. CDR3 DNA: TGCACCAGCAGCTTGGTAGGGACAGGGGCCTATGAAGCTTTCTTT. It is translated as CTSSLVGTGAYEAFF.

The table lists this clonotype with a few counts. The chain has TRBV20-1 and TRBJ2-3; 7 bases map to TRBD1. V shed 2 bases, J shed 1 base, and the junction held 6 bases outside the gene matches. The germline gives CDR1 DFQATT, CDR2 SNEGSKA (reference sequence). This CDR3 region has 15 residues. The CDR3 spells CSARTSGTGTDTQYF. CDR3 DNA sequence: TGCAGTGCTAGAACATCCGGGACAGGCACAGATACGCAGTATTTT.

V is TRBV18 and J is TRBJ1-6; 9 nucleotides agree with TRBD1. The CDR3 length is 13 residues. With 3 bases clipped from V and 14 bases from J, the junction kept 5 bases outside the gene matches. Germline V gene lookup returns CDR1 KGHSH and CDR2 LQKENI. This CDR3 reads CASSPGDRAALHF. CDR3 nucleotides: TGTGCCAGCTCACCGGGGGACAGGGCTGCCCTCCACTTT.

This clonotype was counted only a few times. J is TRBJ2-1 and V is TRBV7-2, with D unclear. V lost 5 bases and J 8 bases, leaving 25 bases between the germline ends. CDR1 SGHTA and CDR2 FQGNSA come from the germline V gene. CDR3 length: 17 amino acids. The CDR3 sequence: CASSPPGRTRPLDEQFF. In nucleotides, the CDR3 is TGTGCCAGCAGCCCCCCCGGACGGACGCGTCCCTTGGATGAGCAGTTCTTC.

This clonotype was seen a few times. This chain connects TRBV19 to TRBJ2-7; possibly TRBD1 for D (6 bases). The germline gives CDR1 LNHDA, CDR2 SQIVND (reference sequence). CDR3 length: 13 amino acids. Trimming took off 3 bases at V and 1 base at J, with 7 bases between the two ends. Here the CDR3 DNA reads TGTGCCAGTAGTATGAGGGGGTCCTACGAGCAGTACTTC. The encoded protein is CASSMRGSYEQYF.

This clonotype was counted only a few times. The chain uses TRBV28 and TRBJ2-7; no firm D call. The CDR3 has 12 amino acids. Germline V lookup: CDR1 MDHEN, CDR2 SYDVKM. V lost 3 bases and J lost 4, with 7 bases in between. The CDR3 DNA reads TGTGCCAGCAGTTTCCGCACTTACGAGCAGTACTTC. Translating gives CASSFRTYEQYF. The whole variable domain, filled in from reference TRBV28 and TRBJ2-7, reads DVKVTQSSRYLVKRTGEKVFLECVQDMDHENMFWYRQDPGLGLRLIYFSYDVKMKEKGDIPEGYSVSREKKERFSLILESASTNQTSMYLCASSFRTYEQYFGPGTRLTVT.

The chain recombines TRBV7-3 with TRBJ2-3, with unresolved D. Trimming took off 5 bases at V and 5 bases at J, with 17 bases between the two ends. This CDR3 spans 15 amino acids. The germline gives CDR1 SGHTA, CDR2 FQGTGA. Written as DNA, the CDR3 is TGTGCCAGCAGCCCAACTGGTGGGCGAGAAGATACGCAGTATTTT. It codes for CASSPTGGREDTQYF.

This clonotype was recorded at least ten times. This chain links TRBV14 with TRBJ1-2; tentatively, D is TRBD1 (5 bases). The CDR3 is 15 amino acids. Per the germline V gene, CDR1 is SGHDN and CDR2 is FVKESK. Trimming shortened V by 5 bases and J by 3 bases, and 16 bases separated the two germline ends. In DNA form, the CDR3 reads TGTGCCAGCAGCTATTCGACAGTACGGGACTATGGCTACACCTTC. Translation gives CASSYSTVRDYGYTF. Together with reference TRBV14 and TRBJ1-2, the CDR3 gives the full variable domain: EAGVTQFPSHSVIEKGQTVTLRCDPISGHDNLYWYRRVMGKEIKFLLHFVKESKQDESGMPNNRFLAERTGGTYSTLKVQPAELEDSGVYFCASSYSTVRDYGYTFGSGTRLTVV.

The sample holds many counts of this clonotype. CDR3 in DNA: TGCAGCGTTGAACAGGGGAAGAATGAAAAACTGTTTTTT. It yields the protein CSVEQGKNEKLFF. J is TRBJ1-4 and V is TRBV29-1, with D possibly being TRBD1 (6 bases). This CDR3 has 13 residues. Germline V CDR1 and CDR2: SQVTM, ANQGSEA. Between the trimmed V and J ends, which lost 2 bases and 5 bases, there was a span of 9 bases. Full variable domain (rest looked up from reference TRBV29-1 and TRBJ1-4): SAVISQKPSRDICQRGTSLTIQCQVDSQVTMMFWYRQQPGQSLTLIATANQGSEATYESGFVIDKFPISRPNLTFSTLTVSNMSPEDSSIYLCSVEQGKNEKLFFGSGTQLSVL.

The chain is built from TRBV30 and TRBJ2-3, with 8 positions matching TRBD1. In germline, CDR1 is GTSNPN, CDR2 SVGIG (reference sequence). CDR3 length equals 15 residues. V trimming: 1 base; J trimming: 4 bases; junction bases outside the gene matches: 7. The CDR3 nucleotides are TGTGCCTGGAGTGAGGTGGACAGGGCCCCAGATACGCAGTATTTT. This encodes CAWSEVDRAPDTQYF.

This clonotype qualifies as medium-sized. The J gene is TRBJ1-1, the V gene TRBV5-1; D remains unclear. The V end lost 1 base, the J end lost 11 bases, and 18 bases lay between the germline ends. CDR1 is SGHRS, CDR2 YFSETQ, per germline. The CDR3 is made up of 14 amino acids. The CDR3 loop is CASSLFQTTEGAFF. As DNA, the CDR3 is TGCGCCAGCAGCTTGTTCCAGACTACTGAAGGGGCTTTCTTT.

The chain uses TRBV14 and TRBJ2-2; no clear D. This CDR3 comprises 13 residues. Germline values: CDR1 SGHDN, CDR2 FVKESK. Trimming removed 1 base at V and 6 bases at J, with 6 bases between. CDR3 nucleotides: TGTGCCAGCAGCCAAGTCGGACCCGGGGAGCTGTTTTTT. As protein: CASSQVGPGELFF.

This clonotype was seen only a few times. The rearrangement joins TRBV7-2 to TRBJ1-2; 10 bases are shared with TRBD1. CDR3 size: 16 residues. The J segment lost 4 bases and the V segment lost 3 bases, leaving 8 bases of the junction unmatched. The germline gives CDR1 SGHTA, CDR2 FQGNSA. DNA for the CDR3: TGTGCCAGCAGCTTCCAGACAGGGGGCGACCCCTATGGCTACACCTTC. Its protein product is CASSFQTGGDPYGYTF.

This clonotype has a count of ten or more. The chain employs TRBV7-6 and TRBJ1-6; no firm D call. The germline gives CDR1 SGHVS, CDR2 FNYEAQ. V lost 0 bases to trimming and J lost 8 bases, with 8 bases between them. There are 14 residues in the CDR3. In DNA, the CDR3 is TGTGCCAGCAGCTTAGCGATGGGGTATTCACCCCTCCACTTT. Translation gives CASSLAMGYSPLHF.

A few counts support this clonotype. The rearrangement links TRBV30 to TRBJ2-3; possibly TRBD2 for D (6 bases). CDR1 and CDR2 from the germline V gene are GTSNPN and SVGIG (reference sequence). The CDR3 is 12 amino acids. The ends were cut back, 7 bases at V and 1 base at J, with 9 bases in the middle. Written as DNA, the CDR3 is TGTGCCTTAGCGGTGGGCACAGATACGCAGTATTTT. It encodes CALAVGTDTQYF. The full variable domain, rest sourced from reference TRBV30 and TRBJ2-3, is SQTIHQWPATLVQPVGSPLSLECTVEGTSNPNLYWYRQAAGRGLQLLFYSVGIGQISSEVPQNLSASRPQDRQFILSSKKLLLSDSGFYLCALAVGTDTQYFGPGTRLTVL.

In this sample, this clonotype turned up many times. The chain combines TRBV7-2 with TRBJ1-1; D is unclear. This CDR3 has 12 residues. Germline V gives CDR1 SGHTA, CDR2 FQGNSA. The ends were cut back, 4 bases at V and 5 bases at J, with 8 bases in the middle. The CDR3 DNA is TGTGCCAGCAGCTGGGCGGGGACTGAAGCTTTCTTT. Translating gives CASSWAGTEAFF.

This clonotype was seen a handful of times. The CDR3 region is CASSDTGASYEQYF. The CDR3 nucleotides read TGCGCCAGCAGTGACACGGGGGCCAGTTACGAGCAGTACTTC. This chain uses TRBV10-2 with TRBJ2-7; D could derive from TRBD1 or TRBD2 (6 bases each). V lost 3 bases to trimming and J lost 4 bases, with 13 bases between them. The CDR3 has 14 residues. Germline V CDR1 and CDR2: WSHSY, SAAADI.

J is TRBJ2-5 and V is TRBV6-2 or TRBV6-3, with TRBD2 matching over 14 bases. This CDR3 has 17 amino acids. Germline-derived CDR1 and CDR2 are MNHEY and SVGEGT. With 5 bases clipped from V and 5 bases from J, the junction kept 10 bases outside the gene matches. As DNA, the CDR3 is TGTGCCAGCAGTCCGGGACTAGCGGGGGCCCTGAGTGAGACCCAGTACTTC. It encodes CASSPGLAGALSETQYF.

This clonotype occurred many times. This chain joins TRBV12-3 or TRBV12-4 and TRBJ2-1; D is undetermined. This CDR3 has 14 amino acids. The germline V and J ends were trimmed by 3 bases and 0 bases, with 6 bases remaining between them. CDR3 coding DNA: TGTGCCAGCAGTTTCGGCAGCTCCTACAATGAGCAGTTCTTC. Its protein is CASSFGSSYNEQFF.

The chain combines TRBV6-5 with TRBJ1-5; 7 bases agree with TRBD1. CDR3 length equals 14 residues. The V gene end was trimmed by 4 bases and the J gene end by 1 base; junction bases not matched to a gene: 1. Germline V gene data show CDR1 as MNHEY and CDR2 as SVGAGI. DNA of the CDR3: TGTGCCAGCAGTTCGACAGGGAGCAATCAGCCCCAGCATTTT. This translates into CASSSTGSNQPQHF.

This sequence joins TRBV7-2 and TRBJ2-7; 9 nucleotides line up with TRBD2. CDR1 and CDR2 (germline): SGHTA, FQGNSA. After removal of 1 base from V and 6 bases from J, the junction contained 7 bases not matched to a gene. The CDR3 has 15 amino acids. DNA of the CDR3: TGTGCCAGCAGCTTAGAGGGACTAGCCGGGCGCGAGCAGTACTTC. Residues: CASSLEGLAGREQYF.